Shown below are 30 T cell receptor beta chains from a single sample sequenced in a study of cytomegalovirus exposure and HLA in healthy donors. 60 Vbeta and 13 Jbeta primers were used in PCR. Clones were sequenced by immunoSEQ multiplex PCR, and TCRdb holds only the in-frame ones, with some missing. This table holds over 150,000 clones, around four fifths found once. Source material: PBMCs. The origin of the receptors is a woman aged 45-60 years in good health and CMV-seronegative.

This clone turned up a few times. This sequence joins TRBV10-1 and TRBJ2-1; D uncertain. Germline CDR1 and CDR2: WNHNN and SYGVQD (reference sequence). V was clipped by 3 bases and J by 6 bases, with 15 bases between them. The CDR3 is 15 amino acids. The CDR3 here is CASSDRQALFNEQFF. The CDR3 bases are TGCGCCAGCAGTGACCGGCAGGCGTTGTTCAATGAGCAGTTCTTC.

This clone was seen a handful of times. This chain joins TRBV10-1 and TRBJ1-1; weak D call: TRBD1 (5 bases). Trimming took off 0 bases at V and 8 bases at J, with 13 bases between the two ends. The CDR3 has 14 residues. Germline V lookup: CDR1 WNHNN, CDR2 SYGVQD (reference sequence). The CDR3 region has the DNA TGCGCCAGCAGTGAGTCAACGACAGTCTTGGAAGCTTTCTTT. It encodes CASSESTTVLEAFF.

The genes are TRBV9 and TRBJ1-1; D is perhaps TRBD1 (5 bases). Germline V CDR1 and CDR2: SGDLS, YYNGEE. This CDR3 has 15 amino acids. Trimming stripped 0 bases from V and 4 bases from J, with 13 bases between. The CDR3 coding sequence is TGTGCCAGCAGCGTAGCGGTAGGAGGGACCACTGAAGCTTTCTTT. Protein product: CASSVAVGGTTEAFF.

This sequence joins TRBV7-8 and TRBJ2-7, with 11 bases identical to TRBD2. The CDR3 contains 13 residues. V gave up 3 bases and J gave up 7 bases; unmatched junction bases: 2. CDR1 is SGHVS and CDR2 is FQNEAQ in the germline V gene. The CDR3 is CASSLRLAGEQYF. The CDR3, as DNA: TGTGCCAGCAGCTTGAGACTAGCGGGGGAGCAGTACTTC.

This sequence joins TRBV28 and TRBJ2-1, with 12 bases that match TRBD1. Looked up from germline, CDR1 is MDHEN and CDR2 is SYDVKM. This CDR3 has 15 residues. With V trimmed by 7 bases and J by 10 bases, 11 bases remained unmatched. In DNA form, the CDR3 reads TGTGCCAGCACCTCCTCCGGGACAGGGGGCCGGGAGCAGTTCTTC. Translated: CASTSSGTGGREQFF.

The V gene is TRBV19, the J gene TRBJ2-1; 10 bases line up with TRBD2. Per germline, CDR1 LNHDA and CDR2 SQIVND (reference sequence). The V gene end was trimmed by 3 bases and the J gene end by 9 bases; junction bases not matched to a gene: 5. The CDR3 is made up of 14 amino acids. This CDR3 is CASSIGLAGVEQFF. In DNA, the CDR3 is TGTGCCAGTAGTATCGGTCTAGCGGGGGTTGAGCAGTTCTTC.

The CDR3 DNA reads as TGTGCCAGTAGTATTTCCGGGTTGAGCAATCAGCCCCAGCATTTT. Its translation is CASSISGLSNQPQHF. This chain joins TRBV19 and TRBJ1-5, with D unclear. This CDR3 has 15 residues. Germline V gives CDR1 LNHDA, CDR2 SQIVND (reference sequence). Trimming took 3 bases from V and 1 from J, leaving 10 bases between them. The variable domain in full, completed from reference TRBV19 and TRBJ1-5, reads DGGITQSPKYLFRKEGQNVTLSCEQNLNHDAMYWYRQDPGQGLRLIYYSQIVNDFQKGDIAEGYSVSREKKESFPLTVTSAQKNPTAFYLCASSISGLSNQPQHFGDGTRLSIL.

The V gene is TRBV28, the J gene TRBJ1-4, with D possibly TRBD1 on 5 matching bases. V was clipped by 11 bases and J by 5 bases, with 15 bases between them. CDR3 length: 13 residues. Germline CDR1 MDHEN, CDR2 SYDVKM. CDR3 in amino acids: CAGGGDGNEKLFF. CDR3 bases: TGTGCCGGGGGGGGAGATGGGAATGAAAAACTGTTTTTT.

This chain connects TRBV5-1 to TRBJ1-1; 7 bases align to TRBD1. Germline V gives CDR1 SGHRS, CDR2 YFSETQ. V trimming: 7 bases; J trimming: 7 bases; junction bases outside the gene matches: 13. There are 14 residues in the CDR3. CDR3 sequence reads: CASRFPGGTGEAFF. The CDR3 DNA is TGCGCCAGCCGTTTCCCAGGGGGAACGGGTGAAGCTTTCTTT.

The chain links TRBV30 to TRBJ2-7; 7 bases agree with TRBD2. The CDR3 consists of 13 residues. Germline V gives CDR1 GTSNPN, CDR2 SVGIG (reference sequence). V dropped 4 bases and J dropped 4; count of bases not matched to a gene: 7. CDR3 DNA: TGTGCCTGGACAGGGACTAAACTTTACGAGCAGTACTTC. The encoded protein is CAWTGTKLYEQYF.

This rearrangement joins TRBV5-6 to TRBJ2-7; 8 bases align to TRBD1. This CDR3 spans 14 amino acids. V lost 4 bases and J lost 3; bases outside the gene matches: 6. CDR1 is SGHDT, CDR2 YYEEEE, per germline. CDR3 sequence: CASSRTGRLYEQYF. The CDR3 region has the DNA TGTGCCAGCAGCAGGACAGGGCGCCTCTACGAGCAGTACTTC.

Only one count was recorded for this clone. This chain links TRBV28 with TRBJ2-2, with 7 nucleotides matching TRBD1. From germline, CDR1 is MDHEN and CDR2 SYDVKM. This CDR3 comprises 16 residues. The trim removed 5 bases at V and 4 bases at J, leaving 10 bases unmatched. The chain's CDR3 is CASSRGGVGVTGELFF. The DNA of the CDR3 is TGTGCCAGCAGTAGAGGGGGCGTAGGTGTCACCGGGGAGCTGTTTTTT. The full variable domain, completed using reference TRBV28 and TRBJ2-2, is DVKVTQSSRYLVKRTGEKVFLECVQDMDHENMFWYRQDPGLGLRLIYFSYDVKMKEKGDIPEGYSVSREKKERFSLILESASTNQTSMYLCASSRGGVGVTGELFFGEGSRLTVL.

This clone was seen only a few times. The gene calls are TRBV7-9 and TRBJ1-5; no definite D call. The germline V and J ends were trimmed by 2 bases and 6 bases, with 8 bases remaining between them. The CDR3 runs to 13 residues. Germline lookup yields CDR1 SEHNR and CDR2 FQNEAQ (reference sequence). CDR3 protein: CASSLMVGQPQHF. Written as DNA, the CDR3 is TGTGCCAGCAGCTTAATGGTCGGTCAGCCCCAGCATTTT.

About this clone: Compared with germline, one end of the junction differs, possibly owing to a read error. The chain carries TRBV18 and TRBJ1-3; 11 nucleotides match TRBD1. CDR1 and CDR2 from the germline V gene are KGHSH and LQKENI. This CDR3 has 14 amino acids. The CDR3 DNA sequence: TGTGCCGGCTCAGCCGGGACAGGGGGTGACACCATATATTTT. Encoded protein: CAGSAGTGGDTIYF.

The chain links TRBV4-3 to TRBJ2-3; D unresolved. Germline values: CDR1 LGHNA, CDR2 YSLEER. V shed 0 bases and J shed 5 bases, with 6 bases lying between them. The CDR3 is made up of 13 amino acids. This CDR3 is CASSQDFLDTQYF. In nucleotides, the CDR3 is TGCGCCAGCAGCCAAGATTTTCTAGATACGCAGTATTTT.

V gene TRBV13 combines with J gene TRBJ2-7; possible D gene TRBD1, 6 bases. In germline, CDR1 is PRHDT, CDR2 FYEKMQ (reference sequence). The CDR3 contains 17 residues. Trimming cost V 2 bases and J 3 bases, with 20 bases left between them. CDR3 sequence: CASSLNPRAGASYEQYF. CDR3 nucleotide sequence: TGTGCCAGCAGCTTAAACCCCCGCGCAGGGGCAAGCTACGAGCAGTACTTC.

This clone was observed a single time. The rearrangement uses TRBV6-5 and TRBJ2-3; TRBD2 matches 12 bases. Germline V gene sequence: CDR1 MNHEY, CDR2 SVGAGI. Unmatched junction bases numbered 6, after V lost 2 bases and J lost 6 bases. The CDR3 runs 16 residues. The CDR3 spells CASSYPLAGGRDTQYF. The CDR3 coding sequence is TGTGCCAGCAGTTACCCGCTAGCGGGAGGGCGTGATACGCAGTATTTT.

The V call is TRBV28, the J call TRBJ1-5; 8 bases map to TRBD1. Germline lookup yields CDR1 MDHEN and CDR2 SYDVKM. With V trimmed by 6 bases and J by 5 bases, 6 bases remained unmatched. This CDR3 has 14 residues. The CDR3 spells CASSPGQADQPQHF. The DNA of the CDR3 is TGTGCCAGCAGCCCGGGACAGGCGGATCAGCCCCAGCATTTT.

The chain recombines TRBV9 with TRBJ2-7; 11 positions match TRBD2. With V trimmed by 4 bases and J by 9 bases, 9 bases remained unmatched. This CDR3 contains 14 residues. Germline assignment: CDR1 SGDLS and CDR2 YYNGEE. The CDR3 coding sequence is TGTGCCAGCAGCTCCGGGCTAGCGGGGGGTTGGCAGTACTTC. Amino acids: CASSSGLAGGWQYF.

This clone was seen a single time. The gene calls are TRBV6-4 and TRBJ2-1; 8 bases line up with TRBD2. The germline CDR1 and CDR2 sequences are MRHNA and SNTAGT. This CDR3 comprises 15 residues. The J segment lost 9 bases and the V segment lost 3 bases, leaving 10 bases of the junction unmatched. The CDR3 region is CASSEGSGDLSEQFF. CDR3 nucleotides: TGTGCCAGCAGTGAAGGTAGCGGGGATTTGAGTGAGCAGTTCTTC.

The chain couples TRBV19 to TRBJ2-1; 10 bases map to TRBD2. V lost 5 bases to trimming and J lost 6 bases; unmatched junction nucleotides: 7. Germline V gene lookup returns CDR1 LNHDA and CDR2 SQIVND (reference sequence). CDR3 size: 15 residues. The CDR3 DNA sequence: TGTGCCAGTAGTGCCCTAGCGGGAGTAGTCAATGAGCAGTTCTTC. As protein: CASSALAGVVNEQFF.

This clone was observed a single time. The V call is TRBV27, the J call TRBJ2-1; 8 bases agree with TRBD2. Germline V gene data show CDR1 as MNHEY and CDR2 as SMNVEV (reference sequence). The CDR3 has 14 amino acids. V lost 5 bases to trimming and J lost 8 bases; unmatched junction nucleotides: 8. CDR3 sequence: CASSPGLASDEQFF. The CDR3 bases are TGTGCCAGCAGTCCTGGACTAGCCAGCGATGAGCAGTTCTTC.

The chain has TRBV6-1 and TRBJ2-2; D gene unclear. In germline, CDR1 is MNHNS, CDR2 SASEGT. This CDR3 region has 17 residues. V was clipped by 2 bases and J by 4 bases, with 17 bases between them. CDR3 residues: CASSEIAVSLSTGELFF. The CDR3 DNA reads as TGTGCCAGCAGTGAAATTGCGGTCTCCCTGAGCACCGGGGAGCTGTTTTTT.

A few counts support this clone. The V call is TRBV6-5, the J call TRBJ2-7; 7 bases align to TRBD1. The CDR3 is 15 amino acids. The V and J ends lost 6 bases and 3 bases, in that order; junction bases with no gene match: 11. The germline gives CDR1 MNHEY, CDR2 SVGAGI. In nucleotides, the CDR3 is TGTGCCAGCAGAAGAGAGGGGGCCATAGTCTACGAGCAGTACTTC. This encodes CASRREGAIVYEQYF.

This clone occurred a few times. The chain carries TRBV6-5 and TRBJ1-1, with 8 bases aligning to TRBD1. This CDR3 comprises 14 residues. Germline CDR1 and CDR2: MNHEY and SVGAGI. V was clipped by 4 bases and J by 4 bases; unmatched bases: 5. The CDR3 is CASSFHGQGTEAFF. CDR3 nucleotides: TGTGCCAGCAGTTTCCATGGACAGGGCACTGAAGCTTTCTTT.

This chain joins TRBV19 and TRBJ2-7, with TRBD2 matching 11 bases. Germline CDR1 and CDR2: LNHDA and SQIVND (reference sequence). V lost 2 bases to trimming and J lost 0 bases; unmatched junction nucleotides: 9. The CDR3 loop spans 18 amino acids. CDR3 sequence (DNA): TGTGCCAGTAGTATATCCCTAGCGGGAGGTCCAAACTCCTACGAGCAGTACTTC. Its protein is CASSISLAGGPNSYEQYF.

The chain couples TRBV28 to TRBJ2-7; no reliable D call. The germline V gene has CDR1 MDHEN and CDR2 SYDVKM. The length of the CDR3 is 13 residues. The ends were cut back, 5 bases at V and 3 bases at J, with 11 bases in the middle. CDR3 DNA sequence: TGTGCCAGCAGTCTCTCTCTATACTACGAGCAGTACTTC. Protein sequence: CASSLSLYYEQYF.

This clone showed up just a few times. The rearrangement links TRBV6-1 to TRBJ1-1; 7 positions match TRBD1. The germline V gene encodes CDR1 MNHNS and CDR2 SASEGT. This CDR3 has 14 residues. V was clipped by 3 bases and J by 11 bases; unmatched bases: 12. CDR3 region: CASSDSFTGQHAFF. The CDR3 nucleotides are TGTGCCAGCAGTGATTCTTTTACGGGACAGCACGCTTTCTTT.

In its sample, this clone was seen a few times. The gene calls are TRBV28 and TRBJ1-5, with TRBD1 as a possible D gene (5 bases). Germline CDR1 is MDHEN and CDR2 is SYDVKM. Trimming took off 3 bases at V and 7 bases at J, with 13 bases between the two ends. The CDR3 length is 14 residues. The CDR3 loop reads CASSLSGARQPQHF. The CDR3 bases are TGTGCCAGCAGTTTGAGCGGGGCTAGGCAGCCCCAGCATTTT. Supplemented by reference TRBV28 and TRBJ1-5, the full variable domain reads DVKVTQSSRYLVKRTGEKVFLECVQDMDHENMFWYRQDPGLGLRLIYFSYDVKMKEKGDIPEGYSVSREKKERFSLILESASTNQTSMYLCASSLSGARQPQHFGDGTRLSIL.

The chain recombines TRBV4-3 with TRBJ1-1, with D tentatively TRBD1 (5 bases). The germline V and J ends were trimmed by 0 bases and 4 bases, with 12 bases remaining between them. CDR3 length: 15 amino acids. The germline CDR1 and CDR2 sequences are LGHNA and YSLEER. The CDR3 region is CASSQDWGRGTEAFF. The CDR3 nucleotides read TGCGCCAGCAGCCAAGATTGGGGCAGAGGCACTGAAGCTTTCTTT.